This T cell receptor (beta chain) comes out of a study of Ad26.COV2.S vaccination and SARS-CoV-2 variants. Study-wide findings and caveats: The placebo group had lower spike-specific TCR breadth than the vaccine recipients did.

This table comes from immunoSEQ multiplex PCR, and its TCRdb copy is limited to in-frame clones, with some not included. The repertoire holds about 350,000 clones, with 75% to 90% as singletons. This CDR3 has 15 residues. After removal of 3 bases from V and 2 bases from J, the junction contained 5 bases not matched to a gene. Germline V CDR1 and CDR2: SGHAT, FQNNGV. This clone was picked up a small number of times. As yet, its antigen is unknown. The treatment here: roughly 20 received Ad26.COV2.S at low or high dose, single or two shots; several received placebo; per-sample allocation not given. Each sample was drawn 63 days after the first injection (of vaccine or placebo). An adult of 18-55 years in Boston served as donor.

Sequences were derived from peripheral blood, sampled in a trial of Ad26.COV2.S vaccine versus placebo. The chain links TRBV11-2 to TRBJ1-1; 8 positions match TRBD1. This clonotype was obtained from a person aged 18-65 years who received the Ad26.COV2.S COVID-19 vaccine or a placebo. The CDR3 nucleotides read TGTGCCAGCAGCTTCGGGGACAGGTTCAACACTGAAGCTTTCTTT. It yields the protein CASSFGDRFNTEAFF. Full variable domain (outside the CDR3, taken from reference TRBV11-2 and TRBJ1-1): EAGVAQSPRYKIIEKRQSVAFWCNPISGHATLYWYQQILGQGPKLLIQFQNNGVVDDSQLPKDRFSAERLKGVDSTLKIQPAKLEDSAVYLCASSFGDRFNTEAFFGQGTRLTVV.